This T cell receptor beta chain appears in the sequencing data of a study of shared clonotypes between healthy human individuals. General study results and limits: Rarefaction gave evidence that sorted-subset sequencing remained incomplete despite large depth.

The assay was immunoSEQ multiplex PCR, and TCRdb's table has in-frame clones only and misses some. The sample has 1 million to 1.2 million clones; roughly 80% are singletons. As concerns this clone: Antigen specificity is unknown.

This CDR3 contains 11 residues. Germline V gives CDR1 SEHNR, CDR2 FQNEAQ (reference sequence). V lost 0 bases and J 7 bases, leaving 3 bases between the germline ends. This sequence originates from a man younger than 30 in good health. Some clones in this sample may be carry-over from other donors' samples. The V call is TRBV7-9, the J call TRBJ1-2; no firm D call. Sequenced: memory CD4+ T cells from PBMCs. As for subset: CD45RA-negative fraction. The CDR3 loop is CASSLAFGYTF. As DNA, the CDR3 is TGTGCCAGCAGCTTAGCTTTTGGCTACACCTTC.